These T cell receptor beta chains were read from a single sample in a study of Ad26.COV2.S vaccination and SARS-CoV-2 variants. Sequencing was performed with immunoSEQ multiplex PCR; in TCRdb, only in-frame clones are kept and a portion is missing. The sample consists of hundreds of thousands of clones, roughly nine tenths of them appearing once. This sample comprised peripheral blood, obtained in a trial of Ad26.COV2.S vaccine versus placebo. The receptors were gathered from a person aged 18-60 years who received the Ad26.COV2.S COVID-19 vaccine or a placebo. CDR3s include the opening cysteine and the closing phenylalanine or tryptophan. Fields, in order: clone size, J gene, V gene, D gene, CDR3 protein, CDR3 DNA. A D gene is named only where the DNA matches it firmly. Clone size is given for some rows only: seen once, a few or many times, or a class if the clone is expanded.

.,TRBJ2-3,TRBV11-2,TRBD2,CASRPLGTSGGDTQYF,TGTGCCAGCAGGCCCCTCGGGACTAGCGGGGGGGATACGCAGTATTTT
.,TRBJ2-5,TRBV18,.,CASSGHQETQYF,TGTGCCAGCTCGGGGCACCAAGAGACCCAGTACTTC
.,TRBJ2-2,TRBV6-5,.,CASNSGNTGELFF,TGTGCCAGCAATAGCGGCAACACCGGGGAGCTGTTTTTT
once,TRBJ1-1,TRBV5-1,.,CASSLLLGGADTEAFF,TGCGCCAGCAGCTTACTGCTTGGGGGCGCCGACACTGAAGCTTTCTTT
.,TRBJ2-7,TRBV30,.,CAWSGSGYEQYF,TGTGCCTGGAGCGGTTCGGGCTACGAGCAGTACTTC
.,TRBJ2-7,TRBV11-2,.,CASSFNRGPYEQYF,TGTGCCAGCAGCTTTAATAGGGGTCCCTACGAGCAGTACTTC
few,TRBJ2-6,TRBV6-1,.,CASREGGAGANVLTF,TGTGCCAGCAGGGAAGGGGGTGCCGGGGCCAACGTCCTGACTTTC
.,TRBJ1-5,TRBV24-1,.,CATSDGGDQPQHF,TGTGCCACCAGTGATGGGGGGGATCAGCCCCAGCATTTT
.,TRBJ2-3,TRBV6-1,.,CASSELYTDTQYF,TGTGCCAGCAGTGAGCTCTACACAGATACGCAGTATTTT
.,TRBJ1-1,TRBV7-9,.,CASSSRWARDNTEAFF,TGTGCCAGCAGCTCTAGGTGGGCCCGGGACAACACTGAAGCTTTCTTT
.,TRBJ1-1,TRBV7-9,.,CASSSKTAGKGDTEAFF,TGTGCCAGCAGCTCAAAAACCGCAGGGAAAGGCGACACTGAAGCTTTCTTT
.,TRBJ1-1,TRBV7-9,TRBD1,CASSPGDRNTEAFF,TGTGCCAGCAGCCCGGGGGACAGGAACACTGAAGCTTTCTTT
.,TRBJ1-3,TRBV3-1/TRBV3-2,.,CASSQDLVPGNTIYF,TGTGCCAGCAGCCAAGATCTTGTTCCTGGAAACACCATATATTTT
once,TRBJ2-5,TRBV12-5,.,CASGPTDALYQETQYF,TGTGCTAGTGGCCCGACGGATGCGCTTTACCAAGAGACCCAGTACTTC
.,TRBJ1-3,TRBV7-6,.,CASSLQGVSGNTIYF,TGTGCCAGCAGCTTACAGGGCGTGTCTGGAAACACCATATATTTT
.,TRBJ1-1,TRBV7-3,.,CASSFSGLEGTEAFF,TGTGCCAGCAGCTTTTCGGGACTAGAGGGGACTGAAGCTTTCTTT
.,TRBJ2-6,TRBV3-1/TRBV3-2,.,CASSLSEGSSGANVLTF,TGTGCCAGCAGCTTAAGTGAGGGGAGCTCTGGGGCCAACGTCCTGACTTTC
.,TRBJ1-2,TRBV18,TRBD1,CASSLSTGGGGYGYTF,TGTGCCAGCTCATTATCGACAGGGGGCGGTGGCTATGGCTACACCTTC
.,TRBJ2-3,TRBV4-1,.,CASSQAASTDTQYF,TGCGCCAGCAGCCAAGCGGCTAGCACAGATACGCAGTATTTT
.,TRBJ1-3,TRBV2,.,CASKTREASGNTIYF,TGTGCCAGCAAAACCAGGGAGGCCTCTGGAAACACCATATATTTT
once,TRBJ1-5,TRBV7-2,.,CASTPESGSNQPQHF,TGTGCCAGCACCCCAGAGTCGGGTAGCAATCAGCCCCAGCATTTT
.,TRBJ2-3,TRBV18,.,CASSPGRETQYF,TGTGCCAGCTCACCGGGAAGGGAGACGCAGTATTTT
few,TRBJ2-7,TRBV21-1,.,CASRAGYEQYF,TGTGCCAGCAGAGCCGGCTACGAGCAGTACTTC
.,TRBJ2-7,TRBV6-6,.,CASSYRGQSSYEQYF,TGTGCCAGCAGTTACCGGGGGCAGAGCTCCTACGAGCAGTACTTC
.,TRBJ2-1,TRBV19,.,CASSQDIRPLGRARSSYNEQFF,TGTGCCAGCAGTCAGGACATACGACCTTTGGGTCGGGCCCGGAGCTCCTACAATGAGCAGTTCTTC
.,TRBJ2-4,TRBV25-1,.,CASSVPGMDIQYF,TGTGCCAGCAGTGTCCCGGGAATGGACATTCAGTACTTC
.,TRBJ1-4,TRBV7-9,.,CASSSRGFGKLFF,TGTGCCAGCAGCTCTCGAGGATTCGGAAAACTGTTTTTT
.,TRBJ1-3,TRBV7-2,.,CASSTGSGNTIYF,TGTGCCAGCAGTACAGGGTCTGGAAACACCATATATTTT
once,TRBJ1-2,TRBV19,.,CASSSPTGDRVDGYTF,TGTGCCAGTAGTTCCCCGACGGGGGACCGGGTGGATGGCTACACCTTC
.,TRBJ1-2,TRBV18,.,CASSVSDIYGYTF,TGTGCCAGCTCAGTTTCGGACATCTATGGCTACACCTTC
.,TRBJ2-3,TRBV5-1,.,CASSIGLRSTTDTQYF,TGCGCCAGCAGTATCGGACTGAGGAGCACCACAGATACGCAGTATTTT
.,TRBJ2-5,TRBV18,.,CASSPPAGGQETQYF,TGTGCCAGCTCACCACCTGCAGGGGGGCAAGAGACCCAGTACTTC